These 26 T cell receptor beta chains share one sample of origin, sequenced in a study of cytomegalovirus exposure and HLA in healthy donors. The PCR made use of 60 Vbeta and 13 Jbeta primers. Some clones are missing from TCRdb's copy, which holds only in-frame ones; the method was immunoSEQ multiplex PCR. The data show over 150,000 clones, 70% to 80% seen once. Sequencing was performed on PBMCs. These receptors all stem from a man between 35 and 55 years old in good health and CMV-seronegative.

Regarding this clone: A read error may account for a junction end that differs from germline. This sequence joins TRBV5-1 and TRBJ1-2; 9 bases are shared with TRBD1. The CDR3 has 20 residues. Looked up from germline, CDR1 is SGHRS and CDR2 is YFSETQ. The CDR3 is CVSSLGSSHWGQGINYGYTF. CDR3 DNA: TGCGTCAGCAGCCTTGGATCCTCCCATTGGGGACAGGGTATCAACTATGGCTACACCTTC.

The CDR3 here is CASSFGGNTDTQYF. The DNA of the CDR3 is TGTGCCAGCAGCTTTGGAGGGAACACAGATACGCAGTATTTT. This sequence joins TRBV11-1 and TRBJ2-3, with a weak D call TRBD2 (6 bases). The germline CDR1 and CDR2 sequences are SGHAT and FQDESV (reference sequence). This CDR3 contains 14 residues. V was trimmed by 3 bases and J by 2 bases, leaving 9 bases between them.

CDR3 coding DNA: TGTGCCAGCAGCCCCCGACAGAGTAGCGGACTCGACACAGATACGCAGTATTTT. It specifies CASSPRQSSGLDTDTQYF. The chain recombines TRBV7-2 with TRBJ2-3, with D possibly matching TRBD2 (6 bases). Germline CDR1 SGHTA, CDR2 FQGNSA. Trimming took 5 bases from V and 2 from J, leaving 23 bases between them. CDR3 length: 18 residues.

The chain links TRBV30 to TRBJ2-5, with TRBD1 identical over 7 bases. Germline CDR1 is GTSNPN and CDR2 is SVGIG (reference sequence). The CDR3 loop spans 14 amino acids. V was pared by 3 bases and J by 2 bases, with 6 bases of the junction left unmatched. The CDR3 DNA is TGTGCCTGGAGCTCTGGGGGACAGCAAGAGACCCAGTACTTC. It is translated as CAWSSGGQQETQYF.

For the CDR3, the DNA is TGTGCCTGGAGAGGGCGGGAAAGGACAGATACGCAGTATTTT. It specifies CAWRGRERTDTQYF. V gene TRBV30 combines with J gene TRBJ2-3; TRBD2 might be the D (6 bases). CDR3 length: 14 residues. Germline CDR1 GTSNPN, CDR2 SVGIG (reference sequence). Trimming stripped 3 bases from V and 3 bases from J, with 13 bases between. Drawing the rest from reference TRBV30 and TRBJ2-3, the complete variable domain is SQTIHQWPATLVQPVGSPLSLECTVEGTSNPNLYWYRQAAGRGLQLLFYSVGIGQISSEVPQNLSASRPQDRQFILSSKKLLLSDSGFYLCAWRGRERTDTQYFGPGTRLTVL.

The chain uses TRBV19 and TRBJ1-4; D is perhaps TRBD1 (6 bases). The CDR3 length is 17 residues. The ends were cut back, 1 base at V and 6 bases at J, with 18 bases in the middle. CDR1 and CDR2 from the germline V gene are LNHDA and SQIVND (reference sequence). CDR3 sequence (DNA): TGTGCCAGTAGTATAGGGTTCAGGGGCGGCTTAGATGAAAAACTGTTTTTT. Protein: CASSIGFRGGLDEKLFF.

The chain couples TRBV5-5 to TRBJ1-4; TRBD1 matches at 8 bases. Germline V lookup: CDR1 SGHKS, CDR2 YYEKEE (reference sequence). The V segment lost 2 bases and the J segment 8 bases; nucleotides outside the gene matches: 17. The CDR3 length is 18 residues. The CDR3 DNA reads TGTGCCAGCAGCTTAGGTGGGACAGGAAGGGGATTCGGAGAAAAACTGTTTTTT. Translation: CASSLGGTGRGFGEKLFF.

The chain links TRBV28 to TRBJ2-1, with 9 bases aligning to TRBD2. Germline V gene lookup returns CDR1 MDHEN and CDR2 SYDVKM. The CDR3 has 12 amino acids. J gave up 14 bases and V 10 bases, and 12 bases lay outside the gene matches. For the CDR3, the DNA is TGTGCCACTTCCACTAGCGGGCCTAACGAGTTCTTC. It codes for CATSTSGPNEFF.

This clone was found a few times. The CDR3 spells CSVEGLGSNTDTQYF. The CDR3 DNA reads TGCAGCGTTGAAGGTCTAGGAAGTAACACAGATACGCAGTATTTT. The J gene is TRBJ2-3, the V gene TRBV29-1, with D unresolved. Germline V CDR1 and CDR2: SQVTM, ANQGSEA. Between the trimmed V and J ends, which lost 1 base and 2 bases, there was a span of 13 bases. This CDR3 is 15 amino acids long.

The rearrangement joins TRBV5-8 to TRBJ1-6; possibly TRBD1 for D (5 bases). CDR3 length equals 14 residues. V lost 0 bases and J 9 bases, leaving 10 bases between the germline ends. CDR1 SGHTS and CDR2 YDEGEE come from the germline V gene. The CDR3 coding sequence is TGTGCCAGCAGCTTGGTGAAGGGGCGTTCACCCCTCCACTTT. Protein sequence: CASSLVKGRSPLHF.

The chain has TRBV7-9 and TRBJ2-3; D unclear. The CDR3 consists of 13 residues. CDR1 and CDR2 from the germline V gene are SEHNR and FQNEAQ (reference sequence). V lost 1 base and J 4 bases, leaving 6 bases between the germline ends. CDR3: CASSLGRSDTQYF. The CDR3 DNA reads as TGTGCCAGCAGCTTAGGCAGATCAGATACGCAGTATTTT.

The chain carries TRBV4-1 and TRBJ2-4; TRBD1 agrees at 12 bases. Germline V CDR1 and CDR2: MGHRA, YSYEKL. CDR3 length: 16 amino acids. V dropped 4 bases and J dropped 2; count of bases not matched to a gene: 3. The CDR3 is CASSRGQGATKNIQYF. In nucleotides, the CDR3 is TGCGCCAGCAGCCGGGGACAGGGGGCGACCAAAAACATTCAGTACTTC.

The CDR3 nucleotides read TGTGCCAGCAGCTTAGTCATCGGACATCAAGGTGGCTACGAGCAGTACTTC. Its protein product is CASSLVIGHQGGYEQYF. This chain joins TRBV7-6 and TRBJ2-7; the D gene is possibly TRBD1 (5 bases). The CDR3 runs 17 residues. CDR1 is SGHVS and CDR2 is FNYEAQ in the germline V gene. Trimming left V 1 base short and J 3 bases short, with 19 bases between.

The CDR3 spells CASSLIGTLLYGYTF. The CDR3 nucleotides read TGTGCCAGCAGCCTAATCGGGACACTCCTCTATGGCTACACCTTC. The chain employs TRBV2 and TRBJ1-2, with TRBD1 as a possible D gene (6 bases). This CDR3 is 15 amino acids long. The germline V gene has CDR1 SNHLY and CDR2 FYNNEI. The V end was cut by 6 bases, the J end by 4 bases, with 18 bases between. Together with reference TRBV2 and TRBJ1-2, the CDR3 gives the full variable domain: EPEVTQTPSHQVTQMGQEVILRCVPISNHLYFYWYRQILGQKVEFLVSFYNNEISEKSEIFDDQFSVERPDGSNFTLKIRSTKLEDSAMYFCASSLIGTLLYGYTFGSGTRLTVV.

The chain has TRBV28 and TRBJ2-7; 7 bases match TRBD2. V shed 7 bases, J shed 0 bases, and the junction held 9 bases outside the gene matches. Looked up from germline, CDR1 is MDHEN and CDR2 is SYDVKM. This CDR3 contains 15 residues. The CDR3, as DNA: TGTGCCAGCATCATCGGGGGAGGGAGCTCCTACGAGCAGTACTTC. As protein: CASIIGGGSSYEQYF.

The chain has TRBV27 and TRBJ2-7; 9 nucleotides line up with TRBD1. J gave up 6 bases and V 7 bases, and 1 base lay outside the gene matches. The V gene's germline CDR1 is MNHEY and CDR2 SMNVEV (reference sequence). The CDR3 is 11 amino acids. CDR3 amino acids: CASNRGREQYF. The DNA of the CDR3 is TGTGCCAGCAACAGGGGGCGCGAGCAGTACTTC.

V and J are TRBV29-1 and TRBJ2-5; no reliable D call. Trimming took 4 bases from V and 5 from J, leaving 5 bases between them. From germline, CDR1 is SQVTM and CDR2 ANQGSEA. The CDR3 contains 10 residues. CDR3 sequence: CSVGGETQYF. Written as DNA, the CDR3 is TGCAGCGTTGGAGGTGAGACCCAGTACTTC.

The V and J genes are TRBV6-1 and TRBJ2-1, with 11 bases identical to TRBD2. CDR3 size: 14 residues. Per germline, CDR1 MNHNS and CDR2 SASEGT. V shed 7 bases and J 9 bases; nucleotides not matched to a gene: 8. The chain's CDR3 is CASTGLAGLGEQFF. Written as DNA, the CDR3 is TGTGCCAGCACCGGACTAGCGGGTCTAGGTGAGCAGTTCTTC.

This chain uses TRBV14 with TRBJ2-7, with a possible D match to TRBD2 (5 bases). V lost 1 base to trimming and J lost 1 base, with 17 bases between them. The CDR3 length is 17 residues. Germline V gives CDR1 SGHDN, CDR2 FVKESK. This chain's CDR3 is CASSQVPGPPGSYEQYF. DNA of the CDR3: TGTGCCAGCAGCCAAGTTCCGGGTCCCCCGGGGTCCTACGAGCAGTACTTC.

Points on this clone: Additional DNA sequences in this sample encode the identical CDR3. This chain joins TRBV6-5 and TRBJ1-4, with 7 bases that match TRBD1. The CDR3 sequence is 14 residues long. Germline V gene lookup returns CDR1 MNHEY and CDR2 SVGAGI. J was trimmed by 6 bases and V by 0 bases; bases with no gene match: 1. CDR3: CASSYSRGDEKLFF. The CDR3 DNA reads as TGTGCCAGCAGTTACTCCAGGGGGGATGAAAAACTGTTTTTT.

This clone was counted a few times. The V call is TRBV5-4, the J call TRBJ2-6, with 7 bases lining up with TRBD2. V was pared by 4 bases and J by 2 bases, with 0 bases of the junction left unmatched. This CDR3 spans 14 amino acids. CDR1 and CDR2 from the germline V gene are SGHNT and YYREEE (reference sequence). The CDR3 bases are TGTGCCAGCAGCCGGGGGGCTGGGGCCAACGTCCTGACTTTC. This encodes CASSRGAGANVLTF.

The chain carries TRBV5-1 and TRBJ2-1, with 11 bases lining up with TRBD1. Germline V gene data show CDR1 as SGHRS and CDR2 as YFSETQ. There are 19 residues in the CDR3. V was clipped by 0 bases and J by 11 bases; unmatched bases: 19. CDR3 sequence reads: CASSLVGGQGDPRNWKQFF. The CDR3 DNA reads as TGCGCCAGCAGCTTGGTTGGGGGACAGGGGGACCCTAGGAATTGGAAGCAGTTCTTC.

Note on this clone: Other DNA sequences of this sample code for an identical CDR3. The chain is built from TRBV19 and TRBJ2-5; D is possibly TRBD1 (5 bases). The CDR3 loop spans 13 amino acids. Germline V gene lookup returns CDR1 LNHDA and CDR2 SQIVND (reference sequence). V was cut by 3 bases and J by 2 bases, with 7 bases left in between. CDR3 bases: TGTGCCAGTAGTATGGGGCGTCAAGAGACCCAGTACTTC. It specifies CASSMGRQETQYF.

This chain connects TRBV4-3 to TRBJ1-5, with D unclear. V lost 0 bases and J 5 bases, leaving 11 bases between the germline ends. CDR3 length: 15 residues. The germline V gene encodes CDR1 LGHNA and CDR2 YSLEER. CDR3 region: CASSQEDGSDQPQHF. Here the CDR3 DNA reads TGCGCCAGCAGCCAAGAAGATGGTTCGGATCAGCCCCAGCATTTT.

This clone was observed once. The chain uses TRBV27 and TRBJ2-7; 8 bases map to TRBD2. The CDR3 covers 17 residues. Per germline, CDR1 MNHEY and CDR2 SMNVEV (reference sequence). Unmatched junction bases numbered 13, after V lost 1 base and J lost 5 bases. The CDR3 loop reads CASSLWFGREGPHEQYF. DNA for the CDR3: TGTGCCAGCAGTTTATGGTTTGGTCGGGAGGGCCCTCACGAGCAGTACTTC.

This chain connects TRBV30 to TRBJ1-2, with D hard to call. The CDR3 sequence is 13 residues long. Trimming took off 1 base at V and 3 bases at J, with 9 bases between the two ends. Germline V gene data show CDR1 as GTSNPN and CDR2 as SVGIG (reference sequence). For the CDR3, the DNA is TGTGCCTGGAGTGGGGCATTTCACTATGGCTACACCTTC. As protein: CAWSGAFHYGYTF.